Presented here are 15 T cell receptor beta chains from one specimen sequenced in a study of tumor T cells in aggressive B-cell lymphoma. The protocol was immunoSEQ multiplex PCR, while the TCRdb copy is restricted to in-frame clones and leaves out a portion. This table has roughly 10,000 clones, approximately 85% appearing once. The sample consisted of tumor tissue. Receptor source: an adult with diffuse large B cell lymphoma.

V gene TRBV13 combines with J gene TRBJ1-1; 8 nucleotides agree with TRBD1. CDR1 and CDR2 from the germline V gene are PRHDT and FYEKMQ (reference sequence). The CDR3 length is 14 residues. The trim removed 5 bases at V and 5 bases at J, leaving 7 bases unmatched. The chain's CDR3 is CASSGQGGRTEAFF. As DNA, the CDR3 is TGTGCCAGCAGCGGACAGGGTGGACGGACTGAAGCTTTCTTT.

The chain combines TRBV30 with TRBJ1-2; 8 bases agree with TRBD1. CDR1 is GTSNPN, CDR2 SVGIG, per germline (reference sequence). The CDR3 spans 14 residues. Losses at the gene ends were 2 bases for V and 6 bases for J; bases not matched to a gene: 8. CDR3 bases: TGTGCCTGGAGTACCCCGCAGGGGGCGGATGGCTACACCTTC. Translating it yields CAWSTPQGADGYTF.

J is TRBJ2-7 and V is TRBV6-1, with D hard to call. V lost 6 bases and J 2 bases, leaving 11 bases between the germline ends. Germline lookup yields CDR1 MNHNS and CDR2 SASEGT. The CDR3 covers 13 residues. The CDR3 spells CASSDYTTYEQYF. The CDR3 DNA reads TGTGCCAGCAGCGATTACACCACCTACGAGCAGTACTTC.

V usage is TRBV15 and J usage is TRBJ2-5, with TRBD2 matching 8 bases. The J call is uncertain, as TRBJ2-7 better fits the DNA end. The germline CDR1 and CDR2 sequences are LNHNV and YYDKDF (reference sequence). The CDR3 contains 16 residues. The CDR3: CATSRDLSGSSYEQYF. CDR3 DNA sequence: TGTGCCACCAGCAGAGATCTCAGCGGGAGCTCCTACGAGCAGTACTTC.

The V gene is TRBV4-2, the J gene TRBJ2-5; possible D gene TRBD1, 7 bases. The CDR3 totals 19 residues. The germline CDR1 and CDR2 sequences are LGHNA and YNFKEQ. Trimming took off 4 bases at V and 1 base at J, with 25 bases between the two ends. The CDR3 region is CASSPQGPRGPGAQETQYF. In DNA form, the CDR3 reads TGTGCCAGCAGCCCACAGGGGCCCCGTGGGCCGGGGGCCCAAGAGACCCAGTACTTC.

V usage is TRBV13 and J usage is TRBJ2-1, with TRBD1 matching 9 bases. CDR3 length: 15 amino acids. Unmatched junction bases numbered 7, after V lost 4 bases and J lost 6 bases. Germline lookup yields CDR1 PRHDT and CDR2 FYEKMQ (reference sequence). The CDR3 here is CASSSQGAVGNEQFF. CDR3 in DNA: TGTGCCAGCAGCTCACAGGGGGCTGTCGGCAATGAGCAGTTCTTC.

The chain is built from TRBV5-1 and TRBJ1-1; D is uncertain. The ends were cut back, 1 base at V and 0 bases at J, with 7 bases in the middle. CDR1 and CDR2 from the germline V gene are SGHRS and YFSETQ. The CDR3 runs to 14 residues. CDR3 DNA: TGCGCCAGCAGCTTGAACAGCTTGAACACTGAAGCTTTCTTT. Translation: CASSLNSLNTEAFF.

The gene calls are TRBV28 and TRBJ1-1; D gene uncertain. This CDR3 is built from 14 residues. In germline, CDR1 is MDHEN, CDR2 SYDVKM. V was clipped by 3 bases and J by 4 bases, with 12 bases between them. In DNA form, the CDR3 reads TGTGCCAGCAGTTTTCTGCTTTCCGGCACTGAAGCTTTCTTT. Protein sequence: CASSFLLSGTEAFF.

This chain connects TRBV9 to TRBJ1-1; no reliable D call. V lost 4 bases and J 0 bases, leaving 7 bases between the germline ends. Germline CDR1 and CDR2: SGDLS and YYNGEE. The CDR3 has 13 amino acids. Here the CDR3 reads CASSLEMNTEAFF. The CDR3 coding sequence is TGTGCCAGCAGCCTGGAGATGAACACTGAAGCTTTCTTT.

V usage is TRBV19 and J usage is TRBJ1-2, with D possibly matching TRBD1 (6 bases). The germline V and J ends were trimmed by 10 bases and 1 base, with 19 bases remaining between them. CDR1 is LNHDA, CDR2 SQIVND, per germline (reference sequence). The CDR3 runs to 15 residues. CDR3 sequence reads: CATRQDRSLNYGYTF. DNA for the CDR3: TGTGCCACAAGACAGGACCGAAGCCTTAACTATGGCTACACCTTC.

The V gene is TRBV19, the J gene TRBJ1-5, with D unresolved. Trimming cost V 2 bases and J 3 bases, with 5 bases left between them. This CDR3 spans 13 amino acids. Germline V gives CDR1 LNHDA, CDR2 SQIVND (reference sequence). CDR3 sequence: CASSININQPQHF. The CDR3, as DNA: TGTGCCAGTAGTATAAACATCAATCAGCCCCAGCATTTT.

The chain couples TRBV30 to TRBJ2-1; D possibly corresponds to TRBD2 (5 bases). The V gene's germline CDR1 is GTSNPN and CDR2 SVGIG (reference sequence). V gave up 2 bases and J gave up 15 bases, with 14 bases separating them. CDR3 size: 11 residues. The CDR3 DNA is TGTGCCTGGAGTAGCACCCTTACTAGGTTCTTC. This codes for CAWSSTLTRFF.

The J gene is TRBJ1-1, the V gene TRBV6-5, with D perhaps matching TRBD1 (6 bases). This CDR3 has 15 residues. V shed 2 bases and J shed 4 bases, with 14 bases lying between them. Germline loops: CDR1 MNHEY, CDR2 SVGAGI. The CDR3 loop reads CASSYEGTIGTEAFF. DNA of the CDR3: TGTGCCAGCAGTTACGAGGGGACAATCGGCACTGAAGCTTTCTTT.

The CDR3 DNA reads as TGTGCCAGCAGCGTAGTGGTAGGCGGGACTAGCGGGTACAATGAGCAGTTCTTC. Translation: CASSVVVGGTSGYNEQFF. The chain uses TRBV9 and TRBJ2-1, with 12 bases aligning to TRBD2. The length of the CDR3 is 18 residues. Per the germline V gene, CDR1 is SGDLS and CDR2 is YYNGEE. J was trimmed by 4 bases and V by 0 bases; bases with no gene match: 8.

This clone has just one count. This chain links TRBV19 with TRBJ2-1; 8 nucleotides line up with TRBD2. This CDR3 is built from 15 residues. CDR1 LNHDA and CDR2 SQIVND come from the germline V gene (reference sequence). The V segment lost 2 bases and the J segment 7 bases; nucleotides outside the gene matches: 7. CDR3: CASSIMASGRNEQFF. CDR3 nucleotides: TGTGCCAGTAGTATAATGGCTAGCGGGCGGAATGAGCAGTTCTTC.